This T cell receptor (beta chain) was recovered during a study of blood T cell repertoires in COVID-19 (dated by TCRdb to the early 2020s). Turning to the overall study: The collaborator samples originated in the United States, Italy and Spain and spanned the acute and convalescent phases of COVID-19. Deeply sampled blood TCRbeta repertoires from subjects exposed to, actively infected with, or recovered from COVID-19 were included in the dataset. HLA class I and class II types, where available, came from metadata supplied by the sample provider rather than from assay-based typing. The repertoires were released in a freely available public database meant as a resource for research on the immune response to SARS-CoV-2. The samples were drawn from the first 160 participants of the ongoing ImmuneRACE study and from 950 to 1,500 subjects provided by 6 global collaborators. The sample metadata nearly always contained a de-identified subject ID, COVID-19 status, age in years and sex. The prospective study material was composed of cDNA or gDNA derived from T cells, B-cell-depleted T cells, or PBMCs.

Taken from cysteine to phenylalanine, the CDR3 has 13 residues. Only the CDR3 DNA stays, 39 bases, in frame from base 1. Reading the germline V gene gives CDR1 SGHVS and CDR2 FQNEAQ. The junction carries 12 bases between V and J, which are trimmed by 5 bases and 5 bases respectively. The immunoSEQ Assay, a bias-controlled multiplex PCR, was used to amplify TCRbeta CDR3 regions from genomic DNA. The original methods were these. The number of nucleated cells in each sample was estimated from the amplification of reference gene primers within the assay. Sequence reads were collapsed and filtered to measure the absolute abundance of every unique TCRbeta CDR3 rearrangement. Productive Simpson clonality was computed per sample as the square root of Simpson's diversity index over productive rearrangements. TCRdb carries this immuneACCESS record with in-frame sequences only. Its versions omit some clonotypes, under half of them owing to an unresolved V gene in the studies checked, with the rest unexplained. D and trimming were read from the DNA, whereas the V and J calls and clone size are those reported in that table. This sample holds a few hundred thousand clones; approximately 83% were observed only once. Clones ranked in the top ten supply roughly 2.4% of the sample.

Each collaborating institution followed its own protocols to collect whole blood in K2EDTA tubes. For TCRbeta analysis, collaborators shipped samples in one of three forms: frozen whole blood, isolated PBMCs, or DNA extracted from either of those sample types. Comments on this clone: Its antigen has not been determined. Per-base quality was not reported, and no clone a single base away is much larger than it.

Results the study describes overall, beyond this receptor: The amount of clinical and demographic metadata varied by source and participant and was provided uncurated.

The receptor's source is a woman aged 55-69 years with acute or convalescent COVID-19. The sample consisted of peripheral blood. The sequence joins TRBV7-8 to TRBJ1-2; the D gene is not confidently resolved. The DNA is TGTGCCAGCAGCCCTGGGCGGGGATATGGCTACACCTTC. Translated, it reads CASSPGRGYGYTF.